This TCR beta chain was sequenced for a study of blood T cell repertoires in COVID-19 (TCRdb year 2020). In the study overall: The collaborator samples originated in the United States, Italy and Spain and spanned the acute and convalescent phases of COVID-19. The samples were drawn from the first 160 participants of the ongoing ImmuneRACE study and from 950 to 1,500 subjects provided by 6 global collaborators. Deeply sampled blood TCRbeta repertoires from subjects exposed to, actively infected with, or recovered from COVID-19 were included in the dataset. The sample metadata nearly always contained a de-identified subject ID, COVID-19 status, age in years and sex. The material from the prospective study consisted of cDNA or gDNA derived from T cells, B-cell-depleted T cells, or PBMCs. The repertoires were released in a freely available public database intended as a resource for research on the immune response to SARS-CoV-2. HLA class I and class II types, where available, came from metadata supplied by the sample provider rather than from assay-based typing. Study-level results and caveats: How much clinical and demographic metadata was included differed by source and by participant, and the metadata was provided uncurated.

In the prospective study, participants were about 18 to 95 years old, resided in 20 to 30 geographic areas of the United States, and were enrolled through a virtual design. To assign participants to cohorts, the prospective study relied on clinical history that participants themselves reported in a screening survey and a study questionnaire. Recovered participants in ImmuneRACE Cohort 3 were defined by two consecutive negative NP/OP PCR tests, clearance by a healthcare professional, or resolution of symptoms. Each participant in the prospective study had whole blood, serum and a nasopharyngeal or oropharyngeal swab collected by mobile phlebotomists. Prospective study participants could optionally give additional blood draws and questionnaires over a 2-month period. Before DNA extraction, blood samples from the prospective study were shipped at room temperature or frozen. For this clone: The antigen it binds to is not known. Qualities for individual bases were not recorded, and no much larger clone is one base off.

The immunoSEQ Assay, a bias-controlled multiplex PCR, was used to amplify TCRbeta CDR3 regions from genomic DNA. In the source study's methods: Nucleated cell counts per sample were estimated from amplification of reference gene primers within the assay. To quantify the absolute abundance of each unique TCRbeta CDR3 rearrangement, sequence reads were collapsed and filtered. Productive Simpson clonality was computed per sample as the square root of Simpson's diversity index over productive rearrangements. TCRdb holds this immuneACCESS table with in-frame rearrangements only. Some clones are missing; in checked studies, unresolved V genes explain under half, and the rest has no known cause. V and J calls and clone size are copied from that table; D and trimming were computed from the DNA. The sample records some 160,000 clones, around 87% of which are singletons. The biggest ten clones account for around 6.7% of the sample.

For CDR1 and CDR2, the germline V gene lists SGHTS and YDEGEE. The cysteine opens and the phenylalanine closes a CDR3 of 16 amino acids. The only DNA kept is the CDR3, 48 bases in frame from the first base. The V end loses 4 bases and the J end loses 0 bases, and a stretch of 16 bases separates them. The rearrangement joined TRBV5-8 to TRBJ1-1, with a tentative D gene TRBD1 over 5 matching bases. The TCR originated in a woman between 45 and 60 years old who had recovered from COVID-19. Sequencing input: PBMCs or T cells enriched from blood (not recorded which). The sequence in DNA is TGTGCCAGCAGCCCCCGGCATTCGGGGGTGAACACTGAAGCTTTCTTT. This translates into CASSPRHSGVNTEAFF.